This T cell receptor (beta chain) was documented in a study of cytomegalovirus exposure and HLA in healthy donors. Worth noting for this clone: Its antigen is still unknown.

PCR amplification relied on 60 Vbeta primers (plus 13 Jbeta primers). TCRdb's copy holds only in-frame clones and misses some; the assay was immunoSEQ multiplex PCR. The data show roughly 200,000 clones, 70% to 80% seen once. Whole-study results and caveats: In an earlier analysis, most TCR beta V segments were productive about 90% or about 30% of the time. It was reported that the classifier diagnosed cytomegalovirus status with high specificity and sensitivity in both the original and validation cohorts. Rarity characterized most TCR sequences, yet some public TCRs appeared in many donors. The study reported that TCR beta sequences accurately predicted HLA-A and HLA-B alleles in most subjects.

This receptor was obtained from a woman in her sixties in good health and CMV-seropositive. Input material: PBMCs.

CDR3 amino acids: CASSWTSGNTYEQYF. The DNA for the CDR3 is TGTGCCAGCAGCTGGACTAGCGGAAATACCTACGAGCAGTACTTC. The chain employs TRBV11-2 and TRBJ2-7; 10 bases are a match to TRBD2. V trimming: 4 bases; J trimming: 2 bases; junction bases outside the gene matches: 5. CDR3 length: 15 residues. Germline lookup yields CDR1 SGHAT and CDR2 FQNNGV.